This TCR beta chain was sequenced during a study of shared clonotypes between healthy human individuals. Study details: Researchers assigned three CD4 naive, three CD4 memory, two CD8 naive and one CD8 memory plate to each donor. Study results and caveats: Rarefaction showed that sequencing of sorted subsets was incomplete (despite large depth).

CD45RO-negative cells were positively selected for CCR7, leaving out terminally differentiated effector memory CD45RA+ cells. Donors included only healthy HIV-negative adults lacking recent acute infections or vaccinations. J was trimmed by 5 bases and V by 6 bases; bases with no gene match: 6. This CDR3 has 15 amino acids. Per the germline V gene, CDR1 is ENHRY and CDR2 is SYGVKD. Researchers divided each subset's genomic DNA evenly across several immunoSEQ plates. The protocol was immunoSEQ multiplex PCR, while the TCRdb copy is restricted to in-frame clones and leaves out a portion. The sample records 550,000 to 600,000 clones, about 98% being singletons. In the case of this clone: Its antigen is not known.

The V gene is TRBV10-3, the J gene TRBJ2-2; 10 nucleotides align to TRBD1. The specimen was naive CD8+ T cells sorted from blood. The source of this sequence is a man aged 30 to 39 in good health. The CDR3: CAIREDRGDTGELFF. DNA of the CDR3: TGTGCCATCAGGGAGGACAGGGGGGATACCGGGGAGCTGTTTTTT.